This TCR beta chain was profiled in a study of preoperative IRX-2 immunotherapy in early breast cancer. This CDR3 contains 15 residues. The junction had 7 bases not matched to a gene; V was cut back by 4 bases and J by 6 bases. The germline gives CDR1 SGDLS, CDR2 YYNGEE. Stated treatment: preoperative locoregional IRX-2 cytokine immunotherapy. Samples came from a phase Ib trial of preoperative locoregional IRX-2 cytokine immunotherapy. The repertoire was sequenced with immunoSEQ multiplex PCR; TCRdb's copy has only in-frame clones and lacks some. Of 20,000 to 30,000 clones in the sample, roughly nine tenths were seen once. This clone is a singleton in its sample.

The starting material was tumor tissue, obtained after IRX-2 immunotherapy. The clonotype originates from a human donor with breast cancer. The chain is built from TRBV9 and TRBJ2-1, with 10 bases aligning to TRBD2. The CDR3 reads CASSPSSGGLNEQFF. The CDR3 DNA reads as TGTGCCAGCAGCCCCTCTAGCGGGGGCCTCAATGAGCAGTTCTTC.